A selection of T cell receptor beta chains follows, all from one sample in a study of T-cell memory formation after mild COVID-19. TCRdb redid the calling of the 5' RACE reads with MiXCR, one entry per CDR3 protein. The sample holds more than 110,000 distinct CDR3 sequences, 13% to 15% seen once. The sequenced sample was PBMCs or a T cell subset sorted from them (not recorded which). The origin of the receptors is an adult woman who had mild COVID-19 (a few samples of this study predate the infection). Cell type and time point are not known. Both conserved end residues are part of each CDR3. D genes are given only for firm matches. Rows give clone size only sometimes, using once, few, many, or a class for an expanded clone.

TRBJ2-7,TRBD2,TRBV6-2/TRBV6-3,.,TGTGCCAGCAGTTACACTAGCGGGATCACCTACGAGCAGTACTTC,CASSYTSGITYEQYF
TRBJ2-3,.,TRBV7-3,few,TGTGCCAGCAGCTTAGTGGCCGAGGCTCCCACAGATACGCAGTATTTT,CASSLVAEAPTDTQYF
TRBJ2-1,.,TRBV5-1,few,TGCGCCAGCAGACAGAGTGAGCAGTTCTTC,CASRQSEQFF
TRBJ2-7,.,TRBV11-2,.,TGTGCCAGCAGCCCCGGCAGGGACTCCGCCTACGAGCAGTACTTC,CASSPGRDSAYEQYF
TRBJ2-1,TRBD2,TRBV7-2,few,TGTGCCAGCAGCTTAGCGCGGGAGAGGCCCTACAATGAGCAGTTCTTC,CASSLARERPYNEQFF
TRBJ1-1,TRBD1,TRBV2,.,TGTGCCAGCAGGGAAACAGGGGGCTCGGGCACTGAAGCTTTCTTT,CASRETGGSGTEAFF
TRBJ2-7,TRBD1,TRBV29-1,.,TGCAGCGTTGAAGTTGCAGGGGGCTCCTACGAGCAGTACTTC,CSVEVAGGSYEQYF
TRBJ2-3,TRBD2,TRBV11-2,many,TGTGCCAGCAGCTCCACAGAACCTGGACTAGCGGGGGGCACAGATACGCAGTATTTT,CASSSTEPGLAGGTDTQYF
TRBJ2-7,TRBD2,TRBV2,many,TGTGCCAGCAGTGACCTCATAACTAGCGGGAGTTGGTACGAGCAGTACTTC,CASSDLITSGSWYEQYF
TRBJ1-4,.,TRBV9,.,TGTGCCAGCAGCGCGGACCGAGGGCTAGCCGAAAAACTGTTTTTT,CASSADRGLAEKLFF